This TCR beta chain was recovered during a study of T cells in Graves' hyperthyroidism and ophthalmopathy. The PBMCs were taken from around 9 ml of fresh peripheral blood. V shed 6 bases, J shed 14 bases, and the junction held 16 bases outside the gene matches. This CDR3 has 15 residues. Germline V gene lookup returns CDR1 SGHVS and CDR2 FQNEAQ. The investigators amplified TCR beta CDR3 regions from RNA transcripts. When the TCR CDR3 underwent first-round RT-PCR, the HTBI primer set was used. One entry per CDR3 protein, called by TCRdb with MiXCR from the multiplex PCR reads. The sample has about 460,000 distinct CDR3 sequences, approximately 23% seen once.

The receptor's source is an older woman with Graves' ophthalmopathy. The sample comprised blood. The chain uses TRBV7-8 and TRBJ1-6, with 7 bases lining up with TRBD1. CDR3 sequence reads: CASRVTGVGNSALHF. CDR3 DNA sequence: TGTGCCAGCAGGGTAACAGGGGTGGGGAATTCGGCCCTCCACTTT.